These 8 T cell receptor beta chains share one sample of origin, sequenced in a study of response to subunit inactivated influenza vaccine. MiXCR, run by TCRdb on the RT-PCR reads, gives a single entry per CDR3 protein. Altogether roughly 500,000 distinct CDR3 sequences are present, about 15% being singletons, with the ten largest covering about 3%. Sequenced material: CD4+ T cells sorted from PBMCs, taken around 25 months after vaccination. These receptors came from a man between 50 and 75 years old who received an inactivated influenza vaccine.

Only a few counts were recorded for this clonotype. The chain uses TRBV5-1 and TRBJ1-1; D is unclear. Trimming shortened V by 0 bases and J by 2 bases, and 8 bases separated the two germline ends. CDR3 length equals 14 residues. Germline-derived CDR1 and CDR2 are SGHRS and YFSETQ. For the CDR3, the DNA is TGCGCCAGCAGCTTGGCCAGTTTCAACACTGAAGCTTTCTTT. Protein: CASSLASFNTEAFF.

The chain is built from TRBV12-3 or TRBV12-4 and TRBJ1-5; 7 bases agree with TRBD1. This CDR3 is 15 amino acids long. Trimming at V came to 5 bases and at J to 3 bases, leaving 7 bases not matched to a gene. The CDR3 sequence is CASSDQGVPNQPQHF. CDR3 nucleotides: TGTGCCAGCAGTGATCAGGGGGTCCCCAATCAGCCCCAGCATTTT.

The chain combines TRBV30 with TRBJ1-1; 7 bases align to TRBD1. Germline V gene lookup returns CDR1 GTSNPN and CDR2 SVGIG (reference sequence). This CDR3 is 13 amino acids long. Unmatched junction bases numbered 3, after V lost 4 bases and J lost 1 base. The DNA of the CDR3 is TGTGCCTGGACCCGACAGGGGAACACTGAAGCTTTCTTT. It specifies CAWTRQGNTEAFF.

This clonotype occurred many times. The chain's CDR3 is CASSLGQGVPLHF. The CDR3 coding sequence is TGCGCCAGCAGCCTGGGACAGGGGGTACCCCTCCACTTT. V usage is TRBV4-1 and J usage is TRBJ1-6; 11 nucleotides line up with TRBD1. Germline V gene lookup returns CDR1 MGHRA and CDR2 YSYEKL. The CDR3 loop spans 13 amino acids. V trimming: 4 bases; J trimming: 12 bases; junction bases outside the gene matches: 2.

The chain's CDR3 is CSALRRGREETQYF. The CDR3 DNA follows: TGCAGTGCTTTAAGACGGGGACGTGAAGAGACCCAGTACTTC. J is TRBJ2-5 and V is TRBV20-1; D is possibly TRBD1 or TRBD2 (5 bases each). V lost 5 bases, J lost 3 bases, and 16 bases lay in between. The CDR3 totals 14 residues. CDR1 is DFQATT and CDR2 is SNEGSKA in the germline V gene (reference sequence).

The rearrangement joins TRBV12-3 or TRBV12-4 to TRBJ1-5, with D uncertain. There are 14 residues in the CDR3. Trimming took 8 bases from V and 4 from J, leaving 15 bases between them. The DNA of the CDR3 is TGTGCCAGCGCCTCGGGCACGCGGAATCAGCCCCAGCATTTT. Translated, it gives CASASGTRNQPQHF.

This chain links TRBV7-9 with TRBJ2-7; 8 nucleotides line up with TRBD2. V lost 4 bases, J lost 1 base, and 6 bases stayed unmatched. This CDR3 is 15 amino acids long. Germline V gives CDR1 SEHNR, CDR2 FQNEAQ (reference sequence). The CDR3 protein is CASSSPSGPSYEQYF. CDR3 nucleotides: TGTGCCAGCAGCTCGCCTAGCGGGCCTTCCTACGAGCAGTACTTC.

This clonotype was seen repeatedly, ten times or more. The chain joins TRBV20-1 to TRBJ2-7; 9 nucleotides agree with TRBD1. Trimming cost V 4 bases and J 3 bases; bases outside gene matches: 4. CDR1 DFQATT and CDR2 SNEGSKA come from the germline V gene (reference sequence). The CDR3 extends over 13 amino acids. CDR3 protein: CSAMTGGGYEQYF. As DNA, the CDR3 is TGCAGTGCTATGACAGGGGGGGGCTACGAGCAGTACTTC.